This TCR beta chain is drawn from a study of monozygotic twins with inflammatory bowel disease. The germline V gene encodes CDR1 DFQATT and CDR2 SNEGSKA (reference sequence). The CDR3 totals 16 residues. TCRdb derives one entry per CDR3 protein from the 5' RACE reads, leaving out DNA. The table for this sample gives 300,000 to 400,000 distinct CDR3 sequences. The sequence came from a human donor with ulcerative colitis or Crohn's disease, or a healthy co-twin of an affected twin (not recorded which). The source material was blood. The chain joins TRBV20-1 to TRBJ1-5; no DNA is available, so the TRBD1 call from TCRdb remains unchecked. CDR3 sequence: CSASSRDRTSNQPQHF.